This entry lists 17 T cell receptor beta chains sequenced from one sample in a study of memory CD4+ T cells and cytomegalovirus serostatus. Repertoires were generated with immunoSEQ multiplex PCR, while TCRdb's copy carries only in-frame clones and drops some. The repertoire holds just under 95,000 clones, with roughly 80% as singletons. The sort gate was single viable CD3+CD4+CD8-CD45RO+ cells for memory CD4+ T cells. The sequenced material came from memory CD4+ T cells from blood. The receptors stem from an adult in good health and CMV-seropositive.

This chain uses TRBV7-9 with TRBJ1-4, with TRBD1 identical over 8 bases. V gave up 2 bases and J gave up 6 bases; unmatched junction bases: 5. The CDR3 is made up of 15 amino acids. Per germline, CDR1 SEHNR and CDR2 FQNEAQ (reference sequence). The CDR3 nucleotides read TGTGCCAGCAGCTTACAGGGGGCTCGTGATGAAAAACTGTTTTTT. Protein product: CASSLQGARDEKLFF. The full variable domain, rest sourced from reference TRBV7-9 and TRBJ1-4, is DTGVSQNPRHKITKRGQNVTFRCDPISEHNRLYWYRQTLGQGPEFLTYFQNEAQLEKSRLLSDRFSAERPKGSFSTLEIQRTEQGDSAMYLCASSLQGARDEKLFFGSGTQLSVL.

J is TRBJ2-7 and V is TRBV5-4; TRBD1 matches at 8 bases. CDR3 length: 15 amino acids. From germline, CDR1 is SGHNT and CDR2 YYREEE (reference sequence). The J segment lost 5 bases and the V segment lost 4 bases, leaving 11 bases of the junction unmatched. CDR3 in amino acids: CASSGDRLRNHEQYF. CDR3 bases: TGTGCCAGCAGCGGGGACAGGCTCCGTAACCACGAGCAGTACTTC.

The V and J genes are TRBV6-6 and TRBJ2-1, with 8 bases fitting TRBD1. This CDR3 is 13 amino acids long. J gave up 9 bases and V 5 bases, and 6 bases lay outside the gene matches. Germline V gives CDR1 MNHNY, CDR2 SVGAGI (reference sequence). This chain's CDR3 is CASSRNRGIEQFF. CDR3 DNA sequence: TGTGCCAGCAGTAGAAACAGGGGGATTGAGCAGTTCTTC.

CDR3 sequence: CASSGLEYGEQFF. CDR3 nucleotides: TGTGCCAGTTCTGGACTAGAATACGGTGAGCAGTTCTTC. This sequence joins TRBV11-2 and TRBJ2-1, with 7 bases that match TRBD2. After removal of 9 bases from V and 9 bases from J, the junction contained 11 bases not matched to a gene. The CDR3 runs 13 residues. Per the germline V gene, CDR1 is SGHAT and CDR2 is FQNNGV. Supplemented by reference TRBV11-2 and TRBJ2-1, the full variable domain reads EAGVAQSPRYKIIEKRQSVAFWCNPISGHATLYWYQQILGQGPKLLIQFQNNGVVDDSQLPKDRFSAERLKGVDSTLKIQPAKLEDSAVYLCASSGLEYGEQFFGPGTRLTVL.

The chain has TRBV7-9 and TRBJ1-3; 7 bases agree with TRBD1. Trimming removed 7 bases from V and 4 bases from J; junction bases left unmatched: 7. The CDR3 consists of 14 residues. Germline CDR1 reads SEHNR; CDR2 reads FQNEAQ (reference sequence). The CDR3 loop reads CASTEQGPGNTIYF. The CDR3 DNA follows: TGTGCCAGCACTGAACAGGGGCCCGGAAACACCATATATTTT.

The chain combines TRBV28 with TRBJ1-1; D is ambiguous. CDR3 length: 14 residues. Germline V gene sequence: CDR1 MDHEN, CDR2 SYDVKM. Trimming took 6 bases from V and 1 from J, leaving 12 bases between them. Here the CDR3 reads CASSAHQSNTEAFF. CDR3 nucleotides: TGTGCCAGCAGCGCCCACCAATCGAACACTGAAGCTTTCTTT.

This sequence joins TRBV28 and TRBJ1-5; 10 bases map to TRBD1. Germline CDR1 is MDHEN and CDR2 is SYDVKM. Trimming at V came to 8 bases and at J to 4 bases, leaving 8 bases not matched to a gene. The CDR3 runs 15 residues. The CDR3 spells CASDRGGQGNQPQHF. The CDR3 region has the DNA TGTGCCAGCGATAGGGGGGGACAGGGGAATCAGCCCCAGCATTTT.

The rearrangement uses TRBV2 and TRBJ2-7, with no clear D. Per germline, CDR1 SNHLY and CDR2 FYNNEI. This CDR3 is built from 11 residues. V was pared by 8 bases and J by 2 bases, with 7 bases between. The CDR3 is CASSNTYEQYF. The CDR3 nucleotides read TGTGCCAGCTCCAATACCTACGAGCAGTACTTC.

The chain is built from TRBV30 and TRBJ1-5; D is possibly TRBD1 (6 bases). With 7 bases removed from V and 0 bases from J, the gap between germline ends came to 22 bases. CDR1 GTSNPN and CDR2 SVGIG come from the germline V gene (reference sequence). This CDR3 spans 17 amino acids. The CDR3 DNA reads TGTGCCTACAAAGGAGGAAGGGCAGGGGTTAGCAATCAGCCCCAGCATTTT. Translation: CAYKGGRAGVSNQPQHF.

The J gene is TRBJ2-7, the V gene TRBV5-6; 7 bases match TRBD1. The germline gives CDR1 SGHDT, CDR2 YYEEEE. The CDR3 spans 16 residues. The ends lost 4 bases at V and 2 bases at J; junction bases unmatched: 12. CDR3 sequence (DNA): TGTGCCAGCAGCGCGGCGACGGACAGGACAACCTACGAGCAGTACTTC. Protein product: CASSAATDRTTYEQYF.

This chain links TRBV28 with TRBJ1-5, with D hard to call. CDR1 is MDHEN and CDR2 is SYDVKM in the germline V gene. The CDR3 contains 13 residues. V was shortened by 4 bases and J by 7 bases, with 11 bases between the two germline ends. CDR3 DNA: TGTGCCAGCAGTTCCTACCCGGGCCAGCCCCAGCATTTT. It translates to CASSSYPGQPQHF.

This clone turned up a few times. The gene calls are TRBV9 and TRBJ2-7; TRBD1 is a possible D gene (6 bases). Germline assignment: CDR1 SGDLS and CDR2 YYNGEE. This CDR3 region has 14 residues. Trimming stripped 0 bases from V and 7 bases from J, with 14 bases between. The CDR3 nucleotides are TGTGCCAGCAGCGTAGTCCCGGACAGTGGGGAGCAGTACTTC. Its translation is CASSVVPDSGEQYF.

The CDR3 loop reads CASRTLQDTEAFF. The CDR3 nucleotides read TGTGCCAGTCGGACACTCCAGGACACTGAAGCTTTCTTT. The chain couples TRBV19 to TRBJ1-1; tentative D call: TRBD1 (5 bases). The CDR3 is made up of 13 amino acids. Trimming cost V 8 bases and J 3 bases, with 13 bases left between them. The germline V gene has CDR1 LNHDA and CDR2 SQIVND (reference sequence). Variable domain in full (rest from reference TRBV19 and TRBJ1-1): DGGITQSPKYLFRKEGQNVTLSCEQNLNHDAMYWYRQDPGQGLRLIYYSQIVNDFQKGDIAEGYSVSREKKESFPLTVTSAQKNPTAFYLCASRTLQDTEAFFGQGTRLTVV.

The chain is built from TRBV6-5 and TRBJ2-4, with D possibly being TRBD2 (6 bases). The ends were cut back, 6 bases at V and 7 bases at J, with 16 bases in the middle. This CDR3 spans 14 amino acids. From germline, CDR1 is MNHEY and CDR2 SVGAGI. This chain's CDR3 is CASRSPREQNIQYF. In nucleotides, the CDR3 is TGTGCCAGCAGATCCCCCCGGGAGCAGAACATTCAGTACTTC.

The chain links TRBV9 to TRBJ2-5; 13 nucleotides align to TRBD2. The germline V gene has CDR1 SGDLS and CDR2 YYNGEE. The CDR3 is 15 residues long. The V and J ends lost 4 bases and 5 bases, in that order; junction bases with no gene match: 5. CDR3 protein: CASSPLAGGVETQYF. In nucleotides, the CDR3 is TGTGCCAGCAGCCCACTAGCGGGAGGGGTGGAGACCCAGTACTTC.

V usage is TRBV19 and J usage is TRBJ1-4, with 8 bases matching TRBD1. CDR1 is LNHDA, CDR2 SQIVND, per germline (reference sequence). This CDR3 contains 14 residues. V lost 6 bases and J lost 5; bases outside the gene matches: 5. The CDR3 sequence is CASRQGAGNEKLFF. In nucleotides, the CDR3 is TGTGCCAGTAGGCAGGGGGCCGGGAATGAAAAACTGTTTTTT.

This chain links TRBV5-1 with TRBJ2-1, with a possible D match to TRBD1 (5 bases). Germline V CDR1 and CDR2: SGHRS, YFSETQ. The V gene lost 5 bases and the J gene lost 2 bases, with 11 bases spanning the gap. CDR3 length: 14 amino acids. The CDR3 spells CASREAGTYNEQFF. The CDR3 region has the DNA TGCGCCAGCAGAGAGGCAGGGACCTACAATGAGCAGTTCTTC.